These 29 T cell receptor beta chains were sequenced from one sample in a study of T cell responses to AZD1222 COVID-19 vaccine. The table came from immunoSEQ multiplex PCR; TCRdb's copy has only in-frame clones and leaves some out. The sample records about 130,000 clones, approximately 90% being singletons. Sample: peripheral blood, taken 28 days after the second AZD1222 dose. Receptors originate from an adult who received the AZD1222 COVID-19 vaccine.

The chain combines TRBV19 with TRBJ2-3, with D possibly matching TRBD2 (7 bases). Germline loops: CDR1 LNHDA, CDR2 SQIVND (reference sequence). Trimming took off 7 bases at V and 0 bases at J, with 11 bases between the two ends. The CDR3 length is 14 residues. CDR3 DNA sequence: TGTGCCAGTACTAGGGGGGGTAGCACAGATACGCAGTATTTT. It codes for CASTRGGSTDTQYF.

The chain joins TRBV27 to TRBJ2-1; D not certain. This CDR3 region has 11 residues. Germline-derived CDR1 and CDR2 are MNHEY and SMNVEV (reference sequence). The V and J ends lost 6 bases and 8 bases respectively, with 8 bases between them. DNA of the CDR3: TGTGCCAGCAGCCTGCGTGATGAGCAGTTCTTC. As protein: CASSLRDEQFF.

CDR3 sequence reads: CASSGTGPNQPQHF. The CDR3, as DNA: TGTGCCAGCAGCGGAACAGGACCCAATCAGCCCCAGCATTTT. The gene calls are TRBV7-8 and TRBJ1-5; perhaps TRBD1 as D (5 bases). V was pared by 5 bases and J by 3 bases, with 11 bases between. Germline loops: CDR1 SGHVS, CDR2 FQNEAQ. The length of the CDR3 is 14 residues.

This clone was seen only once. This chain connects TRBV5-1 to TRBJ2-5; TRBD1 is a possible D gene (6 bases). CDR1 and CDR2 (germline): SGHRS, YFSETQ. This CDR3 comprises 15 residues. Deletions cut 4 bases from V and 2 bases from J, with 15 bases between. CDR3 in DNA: TGCGCCAGCAGCCAACAACAGGGTCCTCAAGAGACCCAGTACTTC. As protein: CASSQQQGPQETQYF.

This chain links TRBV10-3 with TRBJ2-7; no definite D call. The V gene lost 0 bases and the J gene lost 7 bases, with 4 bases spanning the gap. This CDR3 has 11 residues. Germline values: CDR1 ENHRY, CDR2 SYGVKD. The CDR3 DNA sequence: TGTGCCATCAGTGAGTCTTGGGAGCAGTACTTC. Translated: CAISESWEQYF.

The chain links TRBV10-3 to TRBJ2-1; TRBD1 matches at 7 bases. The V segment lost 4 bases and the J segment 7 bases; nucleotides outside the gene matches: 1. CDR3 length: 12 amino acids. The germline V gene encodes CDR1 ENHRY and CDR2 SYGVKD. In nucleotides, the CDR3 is TGTGCCATCAGTGGGGACAGAAATGAGCAGTTCTTC. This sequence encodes CAISGDRNEQFF.

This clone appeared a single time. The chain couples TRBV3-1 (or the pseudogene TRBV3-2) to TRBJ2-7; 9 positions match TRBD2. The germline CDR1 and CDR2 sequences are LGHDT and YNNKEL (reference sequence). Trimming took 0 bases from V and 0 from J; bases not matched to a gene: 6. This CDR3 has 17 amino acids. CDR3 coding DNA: TGTGCCAGCAGCCAAGAGGGGCTAGCGGGGTACTCCTACGAGCAGTACTTC. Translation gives CASSQEGLAGYSYEQYF.

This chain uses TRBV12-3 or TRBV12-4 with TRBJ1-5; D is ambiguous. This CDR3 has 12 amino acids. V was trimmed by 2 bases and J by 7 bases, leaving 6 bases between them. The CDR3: CASSLPPQPQHF. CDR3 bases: TGTGCCAGCAGTTTACCCCCCCAGCCCCAGCATTTT.

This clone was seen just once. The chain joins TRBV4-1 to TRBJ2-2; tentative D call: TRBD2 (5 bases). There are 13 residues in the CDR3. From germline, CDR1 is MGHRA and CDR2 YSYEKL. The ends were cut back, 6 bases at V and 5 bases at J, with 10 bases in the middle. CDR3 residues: CASSWGVTGELFF. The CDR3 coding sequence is TGCGCCAGCAGTTGGGGAGTTACCGGGGAGCTGTTTTTT.

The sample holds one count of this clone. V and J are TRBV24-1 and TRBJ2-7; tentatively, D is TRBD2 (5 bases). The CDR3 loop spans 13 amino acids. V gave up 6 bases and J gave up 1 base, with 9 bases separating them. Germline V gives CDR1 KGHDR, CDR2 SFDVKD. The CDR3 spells CATSRPGSYEQYF. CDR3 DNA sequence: TGTGCCACCAGTCGCCCGGGATCCTACGAGCAGTACTTC.

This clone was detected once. This chain's CDR3 is CASSADGVYGYTF. CDR3 DNA: TGTGCCAGCAGCGCAGACGGAGTCTATGGCTACACCTTC. This chain uses TRBV6-5 with TRBJ1-2; no reliable D call. The CDR3 is made up of 13 amino acids. V was pared by 6 bases and J by 4 bases, with 12 bases between. Looked up from germline, CDR1 is MNHEY and CDR2 is SVGAGI.

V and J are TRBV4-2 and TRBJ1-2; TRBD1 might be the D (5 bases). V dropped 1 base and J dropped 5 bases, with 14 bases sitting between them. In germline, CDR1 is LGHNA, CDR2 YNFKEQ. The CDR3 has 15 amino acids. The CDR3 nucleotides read TGTGCCAGCAGCCAAGTCGAACAGGACCTTTATGGCTACACCTTC. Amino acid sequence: CASSQVEQDLYGYTF.

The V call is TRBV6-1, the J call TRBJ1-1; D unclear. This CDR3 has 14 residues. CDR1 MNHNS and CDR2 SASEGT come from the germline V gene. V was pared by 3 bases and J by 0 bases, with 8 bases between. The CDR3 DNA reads TGTGCCAGCAGTGACCGAGGGATGAACACTGAAGCTTTCTTT. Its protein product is CASSDRGMNTEAFF.

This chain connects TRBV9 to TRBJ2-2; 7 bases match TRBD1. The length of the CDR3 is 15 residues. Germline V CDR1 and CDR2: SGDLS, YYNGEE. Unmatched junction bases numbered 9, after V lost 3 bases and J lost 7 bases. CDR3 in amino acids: CASSETTGWIGELFF. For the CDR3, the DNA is TGTGCCAGCAGCGAGACGACAGGGTGGATCGGGGAGCTGTTTTTT.

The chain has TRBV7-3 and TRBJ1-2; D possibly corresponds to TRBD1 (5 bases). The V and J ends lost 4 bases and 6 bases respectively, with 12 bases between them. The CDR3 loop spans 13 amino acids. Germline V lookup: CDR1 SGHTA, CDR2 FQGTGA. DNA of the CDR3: TGTGCCAGCAGCTCCAGGGAAGGAGATGGCTACACCTTC. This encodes CASSSREGDGYTF.

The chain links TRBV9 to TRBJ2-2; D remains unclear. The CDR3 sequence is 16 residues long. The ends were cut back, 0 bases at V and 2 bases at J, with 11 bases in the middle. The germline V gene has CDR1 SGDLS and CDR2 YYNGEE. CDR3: CASSVETLGNTGELFF. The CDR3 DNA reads TGTGCCAGCAGCGTAGAAACTTTGGGAAACACCGGGGAGCTGTTTTTT.

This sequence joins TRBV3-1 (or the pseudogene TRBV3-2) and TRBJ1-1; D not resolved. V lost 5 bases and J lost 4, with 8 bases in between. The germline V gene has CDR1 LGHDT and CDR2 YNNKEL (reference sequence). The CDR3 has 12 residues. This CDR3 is CASSVRSTEAFF. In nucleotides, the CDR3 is TGTGCCAGCAGCGTCCGGAGCACTGAAGCTTTCTTT.

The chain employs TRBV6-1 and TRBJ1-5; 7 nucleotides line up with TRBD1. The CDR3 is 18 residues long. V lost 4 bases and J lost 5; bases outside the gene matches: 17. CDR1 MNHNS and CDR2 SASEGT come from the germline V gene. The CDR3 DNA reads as TGTGCCAGCAGTGGGCGACAGGGTCTCGGGTCTTTTCATCAGCCCCAGCATTTT. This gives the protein CASSGRQGLGSFHQPQHF.

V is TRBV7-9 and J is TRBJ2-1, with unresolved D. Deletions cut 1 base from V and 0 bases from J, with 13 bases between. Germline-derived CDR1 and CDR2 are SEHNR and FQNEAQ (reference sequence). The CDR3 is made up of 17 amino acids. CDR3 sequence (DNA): TGTGCCAGCAGCTTAGGTTTAGGGAAGAGCTCCTACAATGAGCAGTTCTTC. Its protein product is CASSLGLGKSSYNEQFF.

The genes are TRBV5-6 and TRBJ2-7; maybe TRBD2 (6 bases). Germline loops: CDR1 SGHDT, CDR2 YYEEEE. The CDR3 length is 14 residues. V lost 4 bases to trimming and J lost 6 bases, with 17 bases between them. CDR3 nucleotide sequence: TGTGCCAGCAGCCCCCTGGACGGGCGGGGCGAGCAGTACTTC. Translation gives CASSPLDGRGEQYF.

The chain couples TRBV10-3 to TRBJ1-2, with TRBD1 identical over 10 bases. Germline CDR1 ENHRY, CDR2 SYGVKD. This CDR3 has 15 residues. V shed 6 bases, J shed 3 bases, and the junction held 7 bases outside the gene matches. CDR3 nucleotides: TGTGCCATCAGGAATATGGACAGGGGGGACTATGGCTACACCTTC. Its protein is CAIRNMDRGDYGYTF.

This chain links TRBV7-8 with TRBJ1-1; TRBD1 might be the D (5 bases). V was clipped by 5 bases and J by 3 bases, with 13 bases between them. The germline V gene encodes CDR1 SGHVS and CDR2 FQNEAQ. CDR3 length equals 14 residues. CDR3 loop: CASSPQGGHTEAFF. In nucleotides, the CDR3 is TGTGCCAGCAGCCCCCAGGGAGGGCACACTGAAGCTTTCTTT.

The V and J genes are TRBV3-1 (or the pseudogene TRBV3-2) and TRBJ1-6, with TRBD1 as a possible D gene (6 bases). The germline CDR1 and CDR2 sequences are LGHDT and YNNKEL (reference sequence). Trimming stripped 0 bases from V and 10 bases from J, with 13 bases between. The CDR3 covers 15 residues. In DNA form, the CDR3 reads TGTGCCAGCAGCCAAGAATACAGGGTACAGTCACCCCTCCACTTT. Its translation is CASSQEYRVQSPLHF.

Written as DNA, the CDR3 is TGTGCCAGTAGTAGACCCATGGACAGCACTAACTATGGCTACACCTTC. It codes for CASSRPMDSTNYGYTF. The genes are TRBV19 and TRBJ1-2, with a possible D match to TRBD1 (6 bases). The CDR3 covers 16 residues. V lost 4 bases and J 0 bases, leaving 15 bases between the germline ends. Germline V gene lookup returns CDR1 LNHDA and CDR2 SQIVND (reference sequence).

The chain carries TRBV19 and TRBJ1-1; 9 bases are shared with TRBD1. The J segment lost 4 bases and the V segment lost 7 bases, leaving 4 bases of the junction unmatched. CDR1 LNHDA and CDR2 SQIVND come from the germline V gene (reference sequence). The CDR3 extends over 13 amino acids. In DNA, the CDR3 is TGTGCCAGTACGGGACAGGGTGGCACTGAAGCTTTCTTT. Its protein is CASTGQGGTEAFF.

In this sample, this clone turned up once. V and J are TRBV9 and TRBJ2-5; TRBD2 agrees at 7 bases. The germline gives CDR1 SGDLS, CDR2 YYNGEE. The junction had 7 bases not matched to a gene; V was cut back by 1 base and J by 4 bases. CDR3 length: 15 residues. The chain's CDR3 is CASSVLAGVGETQYF. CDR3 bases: TGTGCCAGCAGCGTACTCGCGGGAGTGGGAGAGACCCAGTACTTC.

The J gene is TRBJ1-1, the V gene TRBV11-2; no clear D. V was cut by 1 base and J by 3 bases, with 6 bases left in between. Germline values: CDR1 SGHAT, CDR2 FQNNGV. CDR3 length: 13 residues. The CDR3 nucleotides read TGTGCCAGCAGCTTAGTTCAGGACACTGAAGCTTTCTTT. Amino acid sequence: CASSLVQDTEAFF.

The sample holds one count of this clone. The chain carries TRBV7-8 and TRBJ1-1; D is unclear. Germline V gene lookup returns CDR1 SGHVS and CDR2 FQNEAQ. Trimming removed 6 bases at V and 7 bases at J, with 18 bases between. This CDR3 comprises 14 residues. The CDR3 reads CASSSDGVYGEAFF. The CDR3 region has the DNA TGTGCCAGCAGTTCCGACGGGGTTTACGGTGAAGCTTTCTTT.

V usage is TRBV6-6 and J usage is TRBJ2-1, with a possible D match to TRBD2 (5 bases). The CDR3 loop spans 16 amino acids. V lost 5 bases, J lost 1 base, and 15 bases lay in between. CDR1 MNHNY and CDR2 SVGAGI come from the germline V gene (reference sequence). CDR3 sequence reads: CASSRRSGLSYNEQFF. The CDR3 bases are TGTGCCAGCAGTCGACGGTCGGGGTTGTCCTACAATGAGCAGTTCTTC.